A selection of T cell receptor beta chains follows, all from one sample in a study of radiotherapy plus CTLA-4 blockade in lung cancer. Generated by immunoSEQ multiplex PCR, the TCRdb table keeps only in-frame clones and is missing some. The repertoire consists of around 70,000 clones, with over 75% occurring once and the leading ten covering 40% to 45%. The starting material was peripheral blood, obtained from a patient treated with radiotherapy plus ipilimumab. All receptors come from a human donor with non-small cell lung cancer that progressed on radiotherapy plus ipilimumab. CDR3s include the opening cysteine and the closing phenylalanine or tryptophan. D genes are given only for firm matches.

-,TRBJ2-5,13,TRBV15,TGTGCCACCAGCAGAGATCGGATAGAGACCCAGTACTTC,CATSRDRIETQYF
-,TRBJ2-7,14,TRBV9,TGTGCCAGCAGCTTGGACAGAAGCTCCTACGAGCAGTACTTC,CASSLDRSSYEQYF
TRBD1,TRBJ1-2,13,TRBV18,TGTGCCAGCTCCCTGGACAGGGTCTATGGCTACACCTTC,CASSLDRVYGYTF
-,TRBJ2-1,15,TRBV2,TGTGCCAGCACCGCTCCCCAGTCCGGCTGGGATGAGCAGTTCTTC,CASTAPQSGWDEQFF
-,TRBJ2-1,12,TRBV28,TGTGCCAGCAGTTTATTAAACAATGAGCAGTTCTTC,CASSLLNNEQFF
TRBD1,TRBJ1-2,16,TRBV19,TGTGCCAGTAGTGCCCAGGACAGGGGCTATGGCTATGGCTACACCTTC,CASSAQDRGYGYGYTF
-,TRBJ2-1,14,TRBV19,TGTGCCAGTAGTGCCCGTGTTAGCAGCAATGAGCAGTTCTTC,CASSARVSSNEQFF
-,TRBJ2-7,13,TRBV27,TGTGCCAGCAGTCTCAGGAAAACCTACGAGCAGTACTTC,CASSLRKTYEQYF
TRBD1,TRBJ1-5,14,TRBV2,TGTGCCAGCAGTCGGGACAGGTACAATCAGCCCCAGCATTTT,CASSRDRYNQPQHF
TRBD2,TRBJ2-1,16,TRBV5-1,TGCGCCAGCAGCTCCTTTGGCGGGAGCTCCTACAATGAGCAGTTCTTC,CASSSFGGSSYNEQFF
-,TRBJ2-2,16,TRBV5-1,TGCGCCAGCAGCTTGTCCAGAAACCCGAACACCGGGGAGCTGTTTTTT,CASSLSRNPNTGELFF
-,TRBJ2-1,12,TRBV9,TGTGCCAGCAGCGTAGGGTGGAATGAGCAGTTCTTC,CASSVGWNEQFF
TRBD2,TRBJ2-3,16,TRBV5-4,TGTGCCAGCAGCCAACGACTAGCGGGAAGAGGAGATACGCAGTATTTT,CASSQRLAGRGDTQYF